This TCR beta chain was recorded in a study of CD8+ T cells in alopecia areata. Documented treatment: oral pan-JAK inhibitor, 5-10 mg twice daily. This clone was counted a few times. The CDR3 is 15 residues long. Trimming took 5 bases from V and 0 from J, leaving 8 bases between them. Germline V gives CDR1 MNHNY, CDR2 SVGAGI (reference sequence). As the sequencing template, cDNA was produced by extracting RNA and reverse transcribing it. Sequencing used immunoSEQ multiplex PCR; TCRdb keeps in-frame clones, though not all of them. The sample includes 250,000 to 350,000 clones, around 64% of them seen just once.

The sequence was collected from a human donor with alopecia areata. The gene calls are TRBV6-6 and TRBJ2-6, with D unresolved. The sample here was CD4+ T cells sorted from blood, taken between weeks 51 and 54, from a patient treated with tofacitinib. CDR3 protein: CASSLPSSGANVLTF. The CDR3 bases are TGTGCCAGCAGTCTACCTAGCTCTGGGGCCAACGTCCTGACTTTC.